The 30 T cell receptor beta chains below all came from one sample that was sequenced in a study of blood T cell repertoires in COVID-19. Assay: immunoSEQ multiplex PCR; the TCRdb copy retains only in-frame clones and omits some. The sample has about 83,000 clones; about 88% are singletons. The material sequenced was peripheral blood. Every receptor here comes from a woman aged 80 or over with active or convalescent COVID-19.

The chain couples TRBV2 to TRBJ2-7, with 7 positions matching TRBD1. The CDR3 loop spans 14 amino acids. Germline assignment: CDR1 SNHLY and CDR2 FYNNEI. The junction had 8 bases not matched to a gene; V was cut back by 6 bases and J by 3 bases. This chain's CDR3 is CASSATDRFYEQYF. In nucleotides, the CDR3 is TGTGCCAGCAGCGCGACGGACAGGTTCTACGAGCAGTACTTC.

This chain uses TRBV5-1 with TRBJ2-5; a possible D gene is TRBD1 (5 bases). The germline V and J ends were trimmed by 4 bases and 0 bases, with 13 bases remaining between them. Germline CDR1 SGHRS, CDR2 YFSETQ. The length of the CDR3 is 15 residues. CDR3: CASSQRAGNQETQYF. CDR3 in DNA: TGCGCCAGCAGCCAAAGGGCAGGGAACCAAGAGACCCAGTACTTC.

This clone was seen only once. This chain connects TRBV4-2 to TRBJ1-4; TRBD1 might be the D (5 bases). The V and J ends lost 0 bases and 1 base respectively, with 9 bases between them. CDR3 length: 16 amino acids. Germline values: CDR1 LGHNA, CDR2 YNFKEQ. For the CDR3, the DNA is TGTGCCAGCAGCCAAGATAGGCAGGGAACTAATGAAAAACTGTTTTTT. Translating gives CASSQDRQGTNEKLFF.

The genes are TRBV9 and TRBJ2-7; 11 positions match TRBD1. V shed 3 bases and J 4 bases; nucleotides not matched to a gene: 3. The length of the CDR3 is 14 residues. Germline V gene sequence: CDR1 SGDLS, CDR2 YYNGEE. The CDR3 spells CASSAGTGGYEQYF. CDR3 nucleotide sequence: TGTGCCAGCAGCGCCGGGACAGGGGGGTACGAGCAGTACTTC. Using reference TRBV9 and TRBJ2-7 for the parts outside the CDR3, the full variable domain is DSGVTQTPKHLITATGQRVTLRCSPRSGDLSVYWYQQSLDQGLQFLIQYYNGEERAKGNILERFSAQQFPDLHSELNLSSLELGDSALYFCASSAGTGGYEQYFGPGTRLTVT.

The V call is TRBV27, the J call TRBJ1-2; a possible D gene is TRBD1 (6 bases). Between the trimmed V and J ends, which lost 6 bases and 4 bases, there was a span of 15 bases. The CDR3 extends over 14 amino acids. The V gene's germline CDR1 is MNHEY and CDR2 SMNVEV (reference sequence). The CDR3 coding sequence is TGTGCCAGCAGATCTACACAGGGACGCTATGGCTACACCTTC. Amino acids: CASRSTQGRYGYTF.

This clone was picked up one time. The J gene is TRBJ1-5, the V gene TRBV19; D not resolved. Looked up from germline, CDR1 is LNHDA and CDR2 is SQIVND (reference sequence). The V gene lost 3 bases and the J gene lost 11 bases, with 11 bases spanning the gap. The CDR3 has 12 residues. The CDR3 DNA sequence: TGTGCCAGTAGTATGGCAGGTTCGGCCCAGCATTTT. Translation gives CASSMAGSAQHF.

The chain links TRBV5-1 to TRBJ2-1; 10 bases line up with TRBD2. Germline loops: CDR1 SGHRS, CDR2 YFSETQ. Trimming removed 3 bases from V and 2 bases from J; junction bases left unmatched: 2. The CDR3 has 15 residues. In nucleotides, the CDR3 is TGCGCCAGCAGCTCCGGGACTAGCGCCTACAATGAGCAGTTCTTC. Translated, it gives CASSSGTSAYNEQFF.

This sequence joins TRBV6-5 and TRBJ1-2; no clear D. Germline assignment: CDR1 MNHEY and CDR2 SVGAGI. The CDR3 is 13 residues long. The V and J ends lost 2 bases and 2 bases respectively, with 6 bases between them. The CDR3 region is CASSYLGNYGYTF. DNA of the CDR3: TGTGCCAGCAGTTACCTCGGGAACTATGGCTACACCTTC.

This clone was seen once. The chain employs TRBV28 and TRBJ1-2, with TRBD1 matching over 7 bases. The CDR3 contains 12 residues. CDR1 MDHEN and CDR2 SYDVKM come from the germline V gene. With V trimmed by 5 bases and J by 5 bases, 2 bases remained unmatched. CDR3 loop: CASSPGGYGYTF. The CDR3 DNA sequence: TGTGCCAGCAGTCCAGGGGGTTATGGCTACACCTTC.

The chain joins TRBV4-2 to TRBJ1-2, with 8 bases matching TRBD1. Looked up from germline, CDR1 is LGHNA and CDR2 is YNFKEQ. The CDR3 sequence is 15 residues long. The J segment lost 7 bases and the V segment lost 2 bases, leaving 9 bases of the junction unmatched. DNA of the CDR3: TGTGCCAGCAGCCAATCCCGACAGGGGACGGGTGGCTACACCTTC. Translation: CASSQSRQGTGGYTF.

This clone was observed once. V and J are TRBV12-3 or TRBV12-4 and TRBJ2-1; unclear D gene. The germline V and J ends were trimmed by 8 bases and 7 bases, with 12 bases remaining between them. The CDR3 runs 12 residues. CDR3 sequence reads: CASGRPKNEQFF. For the CDR3, the DNA is TGTGCCAGCGGGCGACCCAAAAATGAGCAGTTCTTC.

V and J are TRBV20-1 and TRBJ1-5; D gene ambiguous. The CDR3 has 11 amino acids. Germline loops: CDR1 DFQATT, CDR2 SNEGSKA (reference sequence). Trimming cost V 5 bases and J 12 bases, with 14 bases left between them. CDR3 amino acids: CSAYNNRIQHF. The CDR3 bases are TGCAGTGCTTACAACAACCGTATCCAGCATTTT.

In its sample, this clone was seen once. This sequence joins TRBV6-5 and TRBJ1-4, with TRBD1 matching over 8 bases. CDR3 size: 16 residues. From germline, CDR1 is MNHEY and CDR2 SVGAGI. J was trimmed by 4 bases and V by 0 bases; bases with no gene match: 4. The CDR3 loop reads CASSYSNRGYNEKLFF. CDR3 DNA sequence: TGTGCCAGCAGTTACTCCAACAGGGGGTATAATGAAAAACTGTTTTTT.

The chain couples TRBV19 to TRBJ2-2; D not certain. This CDR3 is 15 amino acids long. Per germline, CDR1 LNHDA and CDR2 SQIVND (reference sequence). Trimming stripped 4 bases from V and 4 bases from J, with 13 bases between. The CDR3 bases are TGTGCCAGTAGTACCAGGCCCGATTCCACCGGGGAGCTGTTTTTT. It encodes CASSTRPDSTGELFF.

The chain has TRBV28 and TRBJ2-1; 16 bases match TRBD2. Germline CDR1 MDHEN, CDR2 SYDVKM. After removal of 6 bases from V and 2 bases from J, the junction contained 7 bases not matched to a gene. The CDR3 is made up of 18 amino acids. The CDR3 spells CASSSGTSGGAAYNEQFF. The CDR3 nucleotides read TGTGCCAGCAGCTCTGGGACTAGCGGGGGGGCGGCCTACAATGAGCAGTTCTTC.

The chain combines TRBV9 with TRBJ1-5; the match to TRBD1 covers 7 bases. Germline assignment: CDR1 SGDLS and CDR2 YYNGEE. With V trimmed by 0 bases and J by 4 bases, 4 bases remained unmatched. The CDR3 has 15 residues. The CDR3 here is CASSVAGTENQPQHF. The CDR3 nucleotides are TGTGCCAGCAGCGTAGCTGGGACAGAGAATCAGCCCCAGCATTTT.

This chain links TRBV10-1 with TRBJ1-1; D may be TRBD1 (5 bases). CDR1 and CDR2 (germline): WNHNN, SYGVQD (reference sequence). The V end lost 7 bases, the J end lost 3 bases, and 6 bases lay between the germline ends. This CDR3 has 11 residues. CDR3 region: CASKGDTEAFF. As DNA, the CDR3 is TGCGCCAGCAAAGGGGACACTGAAGCTTTCTTT.

This clone came up a few times. V usage is TRBV18 and J usage is TRBJ2-7; TRBD1 agrees at 7 bases. Germline CDR1 KGHSH, CDR2 LQKENI. Germline trimming cut 3 bases from V and 3 bases from J; bases unmatched to any gene: 8. This CDR3 has 15 amino acids. Here the CDR3 reads CASSPRTGEGYEQYF. CDR3 in DNA: TGTGCCAGCTCACCCCGGACAGGAGAGGGCTACGAGCAGTACTTC.

This clone was recorded a few times. This chain connects TRBV4-3 to TRBJ1-1; 8 nucleotides agree with TRBD1. V lost 2 bases, J lost 3 bases, and 11 bases stayed unmatched. This CDR3 comprises 17 residues. Germline-derived CDR1 and CDR2 are LGHNA and YSLEER. CDR3 sequence reads: CASSQTSPGQGHTEAFF. The DNA for the CDR3 is TGCGCCAGCAGCCAAACCTCACCTGGACAGGGCCACACTGAAGCTTTCTTT.

The V call is TRBV5-1, the J call TRBJ2-7; 9 nucleotides line up with TRBD1. In germline, CDR1 is SGHRS, CDR2 YFSETQ. Trimming removed 5 bases from V and 2 bases from J; junction bases left unmatched: 8. The CDR3 extends over 15 amino acids. The CDR3 DNA sequence: TGCGCCAGCAGGGGGGGGACAGGGCCTACCTACGAGCAGTACTTC. Protein product: CASRGGTGPTYEQYF.

V usage is TRBV11-2 and J usage is TRBJ1-2; D remains unclear. CDR1 is SGHAT and CDR2 is FQNNGV in the germline V gene. V was cut by 2 bases and J by 4 bases, with 8 bases left in between. The CDR3 has 13 residues. CDR3 in amino acids: CASSLQAGYGYTF. The CDR3 nucleotides are TGTGCCAGCAGCTTACAGGCAGGCTATGGCTACACCTTC.

This clone was seen only once. This chain links TRBV7-2 with TRBJ2-7; 7 bases align to TRBD1. The V gene end was trimmed by 5 bases and the J gene end by 7 bases; junction bases not matched to a gene: 11. Germline-derived CDR1 and CDR2 are SGHTA and FQGNSA. There are 14 residues in the CDR3. This CDR3 reads CASSVGLSGGEQYF. In DNA, the CDR3 is TGTGCCAGCAGCGTTGGACTTTCAGGGGGTGAGCAGTACTTC.

This clone appeared a few times. The chain joins TRBV28 to TRBJ1-6; no clear D. CDR1 and CDR2 from the germline V gene are MDHEN and SYDVKM. This CDR3 spans 14 amino acids. V dropped 5 bases and J dropped 10 bases, with 15 bases sitting between them. The chain's CDR3 is CASSTVEGWSPLHF. The DNA of the CDR3 is TGTGCCAGCAGTACTGTCGAGGGTTGGTCACCCCTCCACTTT.

The chain combines TRBV9 with TRBJ2-2; 8 nucleotides match TRBD1. Unmatched junction bases numbered 3, after V lost 3 bases and J lost 5 bases. The V gene's germline CDR1 is SGDLS and CDR2 YYNGEE. This CDR3 has 14 amino acids. The CDR3 here is CASSADRATGELFF. The CDR3 nucleotides read TGTGCCAGCAGCGCGGACAGGGCGACCGGGGAGCTGTTTTTT.

This clone was detected a few times. V gene TRBV28 combines with J gene TRBJ2-3; 7 bases agree with TRBD2. The CDR3 runs 15 residues. After removal of 5 bases from V and 3 bases from J, the junction contained 8 bases not matched to a gene. CDR1 MDHEN and CDR2 SYDVKM come from the germline V gene. The CDR3 DNA sequence: TGTGCCAGCAGTCCTGCGGGGGATATGACAGATACGCAGTATTTT. Protein product: CASSPAGDMTDTQYF.

V and J are TRBV5-5 and TRBJ1-1, with a tentative D call TRBD1 (5 bases). Germline values: CDR1 SGHKS, CDR2 YYEKEE (reference sequence). The CDR3 covers 15 residues. Trimming shortened V by 1 base and J by 1 base, and 11 bases separated the two germline ends. The DNA of the CDR3 is TGTGCCAGCAGCTTGAAGCCAGGGTCGAACACTGAAGCTTTCTTT. Translation: CASSLKPGSNTEAFF.

The DNA of the CDR3 is TGTGCCTGCAATTCGGGATCTAGCGTGAATACGCAGTATTTT. It is translated as CACNSGSSVNTQYF. This chain links TRBV30 with TRBJ2-3, with D tentatively TRBD2 (6 bases). Germline CDR1 is GTSNPN and CDR2 is SVGIG (reference sequence). Trimming removed 6 bases at V and 7 bases at J, with 20 bases between. The CDR3 is 14 amino acids.

The chain links TRBV29-1 to TRBJ1-3; 7 nucleotides match TRBD1. From germline, CDR1 is SQVTM and CDR2 ANQGSEA. The length of the CDR3 is 14 residues. Losses at the gene ends were 4 bases for V and 4 bases for J; bases not matched to a gene: 7. Here the CDR3 DNA reads TGCAGCGTTGCAACAGGGGCTTCGGGAAACACCATATATTTT. Amino acids: CSVATGASGNTIYF.

The chain has TRBV7-9 and TRBJ2-7; D ambiguous. The germline V gene encodes CDR1 SEHNR and CDR2 FQNEAQ (reference sequence). The CDR3 covers 14 residues. V dropped 5 bases and J dropped 2 bases, with 13 bases sitting between them. The CDR3 protein is CASSPSPGPYEQYF. DNA of the CDR3: TGTGCCAGCAGCCCCTCGCCAGGCCCCTACGAGCAGTACTTC.

The chain uses TRBV5-4 and TRBJ2-4, with 9 bases identical to TRBD1. CDR1 and CDR2 (germline): SGHNT, YYREEE (reference sequence). The V and J ends lost 5 bases and 2 bases, in that order; junction bases with no gene match: 8. The CDR3 covers 16 residues. Written as DNA, the CDR3 is TGTGCCAGCAGTACCCTGGACAGGGGAACCAAAAACATTCAGTACTTC. It encodes CASSTLDRGTKNIQYF.